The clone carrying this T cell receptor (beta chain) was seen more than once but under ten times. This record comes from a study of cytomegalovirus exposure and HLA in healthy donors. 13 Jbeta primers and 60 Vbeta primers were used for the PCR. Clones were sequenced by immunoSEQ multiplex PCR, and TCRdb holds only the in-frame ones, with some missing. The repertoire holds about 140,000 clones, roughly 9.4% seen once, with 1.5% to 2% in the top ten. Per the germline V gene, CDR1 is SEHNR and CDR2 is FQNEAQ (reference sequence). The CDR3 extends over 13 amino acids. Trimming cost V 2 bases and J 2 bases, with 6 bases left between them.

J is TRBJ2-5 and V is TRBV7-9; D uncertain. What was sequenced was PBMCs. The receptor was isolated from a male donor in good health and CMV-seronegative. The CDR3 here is CASSLNSQETQYF. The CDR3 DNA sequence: TGTGCCAGCAGCTTAAACAGTCAAGAGACCCAGTACTTC.